A single T cell receptor beta chain is shown here with its context. The record originates from a study of blood T cell repertoires in COVID-19. Cohort 3 recovery required two negative PCRs, clearance, or symptom resolution. Profiled with immunoSEQ multiplex PCR; TCRdb holds only in-frame clones, not every one. This table holds approximately 490,000 clones, about 85% found once. The germline gives CDR1 LGHDT, CDR2 YNNKEL (reference sequence). The CDR3 extends over 15 amino acids. J lost 1 base, V lost 4 bases, and 3 bases had no gene match. The receptor comes from a woman aged 55-69 years who had recovered from COVID-19. The gene calls are TRBV3-1 (or the pseudogene TRBV3-2) and TRBJ2-2, with 7 bases identical to TRBD1. Sequenced input: PBMCs or T cells enriched from blood (not recorded which). CDR3 nucleotides: TGTGCCAGCAGCCTACGGACAGGGAACACCGGGGAGCTGTTTTTT. This sequence encodes CASSLRTGNTGELFF.